The T cell receptor (beta chain) described here comes from a study of long-term antiretroviral therapy in people with HIV. An immunoSEQ assay, version v3.0, was performed at survey level. The target of sequencing was about 35,000-50,000 T-cell genomes per sample. Sequencing used immunoSEQ multiplex PCR; TCRdb keeps in-frame clones, though not all of them. The sample shows 20,000 to 30,000 clones, 80% to 90% of them seen only once. The germline V and J ends were trimmed by 4 bases and 8 bases, with 13 bases remaining between them. The V gene's germline CDR1 is SGDLS and CDR2 YYNGEE. This CDR3 has 13 amino acids.

The sequence came from a man between 45 and 60 years old with HIV. The sample consisted of unsorted PBMCs, taken 1.2 years after starting antiretroviral therapy. The chain uses TRBV9 and TRBJ2-1, with a possible D match to TRBD2 (5 bases). The CDR3 sequence: CASSLSPGYEQFF. The DNA for the CDR3 is TGTGCCAGCAGCCTCAGCCCGGGGTATGAGCAGTTCTTC.